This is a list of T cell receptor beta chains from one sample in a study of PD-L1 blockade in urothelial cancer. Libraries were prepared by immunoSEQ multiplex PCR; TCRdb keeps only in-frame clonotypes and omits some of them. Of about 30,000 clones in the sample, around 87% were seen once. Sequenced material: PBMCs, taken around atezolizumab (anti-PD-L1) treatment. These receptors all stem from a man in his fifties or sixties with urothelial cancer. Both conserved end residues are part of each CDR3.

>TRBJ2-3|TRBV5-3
CARSLLSGPSTDTQYF
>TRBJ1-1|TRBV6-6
CASSRPGQNTEAFF
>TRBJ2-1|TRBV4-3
CASSQGLSGALYEQFF
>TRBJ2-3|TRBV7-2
CASSFGTRISTDTQYF
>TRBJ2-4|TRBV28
CASHSGGAKNIQYF
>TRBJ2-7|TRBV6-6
CASSSRLAGGYEQYF
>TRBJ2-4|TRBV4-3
CASSQEGGRGYF
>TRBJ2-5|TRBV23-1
CASSQDSQETQYF
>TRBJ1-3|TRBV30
CAWSPNRTPGNTIYF
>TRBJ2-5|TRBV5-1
CASSLVQGAIETQYF
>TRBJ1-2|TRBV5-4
CASSLGQGAANYGYTF
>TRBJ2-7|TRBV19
CASRTSRDRAEQYF
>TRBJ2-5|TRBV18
CASSPQGQPGQETQYF
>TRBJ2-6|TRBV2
CASTQTGLLPTSSGANVLTF
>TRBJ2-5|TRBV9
CASSGTNREETQYF
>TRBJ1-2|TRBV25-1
CASSASATGYTF
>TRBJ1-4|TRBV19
CASSISPLGQGTKLFF
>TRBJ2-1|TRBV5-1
CASSLDNPNHNEQFF
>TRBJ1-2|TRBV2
CASSGLRYGYTF
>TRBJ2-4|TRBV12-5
CASGLSGGKNIQYF
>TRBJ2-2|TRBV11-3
CASSLDHSEGTGELFF
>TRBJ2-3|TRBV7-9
CASSSGTALAGGPTDTQYF
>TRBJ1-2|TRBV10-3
CAISDGTGMSNYGYTF
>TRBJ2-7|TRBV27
CASTAGYTYEQYF
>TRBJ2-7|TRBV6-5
CASRLQGKASYEQYF
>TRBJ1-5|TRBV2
CASSEDFSWQDINQPQHF
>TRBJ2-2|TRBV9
CASSVAIQVNTGELFF
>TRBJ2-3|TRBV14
CASSQQGTKTDTQYF
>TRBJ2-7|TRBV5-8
CASSKLPGQGSGEQYF
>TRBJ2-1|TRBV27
CASSLAGINEQFF
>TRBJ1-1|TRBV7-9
CASSRGQGSPEAFF
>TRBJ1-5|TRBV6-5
CASSFQGAGQPQHF